This T cell receptor beta chain was identified during a study of blood T cells in healthy people across ages. With regard to this clonotype: The antigen is undetermined.

Russia was home to the donors, healthy Caucasian individuals aged roughly 6 to 100. The CDR3 has 15 residues. Germline CDR1 SGHDN, CDR2 FVKESK. Overall study results and limits: Per-million-T-cell TCR beta diversity fell roughly linearly with age. Total diversity from one million sequenced T cells was likely underestimated.

The second PCR ran roughly 7 to 12 cycles with a sample-barcoded 5' primer and J-beta primers. All cDNA molecules were each tagged by a template-switch adaptor with 12 random nucleotides. Using its own MiXCR run on the 5' RACE reads, TCRdb lists one record per CDR3 protein. The sample has about 280,000 distinct CDR3 sequences, around 27% seen once. This TCR derives from a woman aged 70-85 years in good health. The genes are TRBV14 and TRBJ2-5; D gene uncertain. The J call may be mistaken, given a closer DNA end match to TRBJ2-7. Input material: blood. This chain's CDR3 is CASSISPTESYEQYF. Here the CDR3 DNA reads TGTGCCAGCAGCATCTCTCCTACAGAGAGCTACGAGCAGTACTTC.